This TCR beta chain emerged from a study of T cell clonality in common variable immunodeficiency. Study-wide results and caveats: Shared TCRbeta clones were fewer between CVID subjects than controls. The cause of increased CVID clonality remains unclear without subpopulation sequencing.

This clone was detected only a few times. Antigen unknown. Read data end 3 residues before the CDR3 end; the end is taken from the germline J gene. This CDR3 spans 14 amino acids. Germline V gene lookup returns CDR1 SGHNT and CDR2 YENEEA. J gave up 2 bases and V 5 bases, and 2 bases lay outside the gene matches. Data came from immunoSEQ multiplex PCR; TCRdb stores just in-frame clones and leaves some out. The sample shows approximately 52,000 clones, no singletons; the ten largest hold roughly 3.4%. Material: peripheral blood mononuclear cells. This chain joins TRBV11-3 and TRBJ2-1; 8 bases agree with TRBD1. This TCR was sampled from a person between 18 and 75 years old in good health. This CDR3 is CASSPGQAYNEQFF. The DNA read from the CDR3 is TGTGCCAGCAGCCCGGGACAGGCCTACAATGAG. Filled out from reference TRBV11-3 and TRBJ2-1, the complete variable domain reads EAGVVQSPRYKIIEKKQPVAFWCNPISGHNTLYWYLQNLGQGPELLIRYENEEAVDDSQLPKDRFSAERLKGVDSTLKIQPAELGDSAVYLCASSPGQAYNEQFFGPGTRLTVL.